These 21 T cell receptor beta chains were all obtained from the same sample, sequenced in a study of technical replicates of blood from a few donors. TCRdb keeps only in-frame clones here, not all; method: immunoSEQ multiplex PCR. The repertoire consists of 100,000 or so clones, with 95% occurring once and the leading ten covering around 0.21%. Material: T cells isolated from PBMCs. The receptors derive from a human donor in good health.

CDR3 coding DNA: TGTGCCAGCAGCCAACGGCTAGGTTACTACGAGCAGTACTTC. Amino acid sequence: CASSQRLGYYEQYF. V and J are TRBV4-2 and TRBJ2-7, with D unresolved. The CDR3 is 14 residues long. CDR1 and CDR2 (germline): LGHNA, YNFKEQ. Trimming cost V 2 bases and J 3 bases, with 11 bases left between them.

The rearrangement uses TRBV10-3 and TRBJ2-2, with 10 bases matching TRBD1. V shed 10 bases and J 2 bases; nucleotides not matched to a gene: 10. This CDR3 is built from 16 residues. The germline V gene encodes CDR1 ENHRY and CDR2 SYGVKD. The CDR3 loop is CATGQGNWENTGELFF. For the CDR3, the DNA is TGTGCCACGGGACAGGGGAATTGGGAAAACACCGGGGAGCTGTTTTTT.

CDR3 DNA: TGTACGAGTAAGACCCAGTACTTC. This encodes CTSKTQYF. This rearrangement joins TRBV2 to TRBJ2-5, with no clear D. Germline loops: CDR1 SNHLY, CDR2 FYNNEI. CDR3 length: 8 residues.

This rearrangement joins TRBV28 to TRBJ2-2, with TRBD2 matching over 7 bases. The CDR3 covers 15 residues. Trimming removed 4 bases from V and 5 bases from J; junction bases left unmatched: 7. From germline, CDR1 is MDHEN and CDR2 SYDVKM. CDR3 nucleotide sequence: TGTGCCAGCAGTTGGTCTAGCGGAAGGACCGGGGAGCTGTTTTTT. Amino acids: CASSWSSGRTGELFF.

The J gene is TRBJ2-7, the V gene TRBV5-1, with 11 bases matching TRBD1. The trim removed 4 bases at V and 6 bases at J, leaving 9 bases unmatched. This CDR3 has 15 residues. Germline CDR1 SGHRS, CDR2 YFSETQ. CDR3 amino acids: CASSPRTGGTLEQYF. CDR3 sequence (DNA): TGCGCCAGCAGCCCCCGGACAGGGGGCACGCTCGAGCAGTACTTC. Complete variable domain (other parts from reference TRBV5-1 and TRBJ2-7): KAGVTQTPRYLIKTRGQQVTLSCSPISGHRSVSWYQQTPGQGLQFLFEYFSETQRNKGNFPGRFSGRQFSNSRSEMNVSTLELGDSALYLCASSPRTGGTLEQYFGPGTRLTVT.

This CDR3 reads CASSGRDSTYEQYF. The CDR3 DNA sequence: TGTGCCAGCAGCGGTAGGGACTCCACCTACGAGCAGTACTTC. The V call is TRBV9, the J call TRBJ2-7, with a weak D call TRBD2 (6 bases). The germline CDR1 and CDR2 sequences are SGDLS and YYNGEE. Trimming removed 3 bases at V and 2 bases at J, with 12 bases between. The CDR3 extends over 14 amino acids.

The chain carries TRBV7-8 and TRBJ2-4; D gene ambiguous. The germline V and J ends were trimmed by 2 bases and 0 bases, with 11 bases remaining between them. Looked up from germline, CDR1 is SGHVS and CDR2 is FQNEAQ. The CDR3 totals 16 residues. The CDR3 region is CASSLYSARAKNIQYF. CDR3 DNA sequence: TGTGCCAGCAGCTTATACAGTGCAAGAGCCAAAAACATTCAGTACTTC.

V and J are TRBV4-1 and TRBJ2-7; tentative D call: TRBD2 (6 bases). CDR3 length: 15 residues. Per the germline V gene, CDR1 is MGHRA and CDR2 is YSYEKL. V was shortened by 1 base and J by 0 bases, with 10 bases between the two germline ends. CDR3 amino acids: CASSQARRDSYEQYF. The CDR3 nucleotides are TGCGCCAGCAGCCAAGCCCGGCGGGACTCCTACGAGCAGTACTTC.

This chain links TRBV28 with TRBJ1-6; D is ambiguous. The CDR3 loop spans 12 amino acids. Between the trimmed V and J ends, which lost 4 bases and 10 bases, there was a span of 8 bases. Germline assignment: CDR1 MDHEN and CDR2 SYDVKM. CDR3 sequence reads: CASSSTGSPLHF. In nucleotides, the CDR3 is TGTGCCAGCAGTTCGACCGGGTCACCCCTCCACTTT.

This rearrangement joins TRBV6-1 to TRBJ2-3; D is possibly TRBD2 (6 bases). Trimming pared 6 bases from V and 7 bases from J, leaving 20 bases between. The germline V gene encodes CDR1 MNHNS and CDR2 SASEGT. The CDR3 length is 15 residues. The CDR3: CASSLGTHPQNTQYF. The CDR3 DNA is TGTGCCAGCAGCCTCGGGACTCACCCCCAGAATACGCAGTATTTT.

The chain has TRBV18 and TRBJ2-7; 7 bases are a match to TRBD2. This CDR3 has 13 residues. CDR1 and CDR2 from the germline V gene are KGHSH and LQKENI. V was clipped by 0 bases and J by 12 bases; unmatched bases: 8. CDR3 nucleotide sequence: TGTGCCAGCTCACCACCGGGGGGGGAGGGCCGGTACTTC. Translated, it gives CASSPPGGEGRYF.

The CDR3 spells CASSKGLADNRDGADTQYF. In DNA form, the CDR3 reads TGTGCCAGCAGCAAAGGCCTAGCGGACAATAGAGATGGAGCAGATACGCAGTATTTT. The chain is built from TRBV21-1 and TRBJ2-3; TRBD2 is the table's D call and was not checked against the DNA. TRBV21-1 is flagged as a pseudogene. CDR3 length: 19 amino acids.

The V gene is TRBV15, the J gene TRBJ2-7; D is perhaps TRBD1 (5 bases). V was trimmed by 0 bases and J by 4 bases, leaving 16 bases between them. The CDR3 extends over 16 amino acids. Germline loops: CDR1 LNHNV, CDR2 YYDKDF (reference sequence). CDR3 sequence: CATSRDKQALGYEQYF. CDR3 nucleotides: TGTGCCACCAGCAGAGATAAACAGGCTTTGGGATACGAGCAGTACTTC.

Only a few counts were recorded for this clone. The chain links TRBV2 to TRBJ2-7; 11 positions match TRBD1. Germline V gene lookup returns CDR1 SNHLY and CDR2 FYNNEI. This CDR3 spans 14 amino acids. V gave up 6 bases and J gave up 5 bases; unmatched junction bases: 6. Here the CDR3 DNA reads TGTGCCAGCAGGGACAGGGGGCGCTTCCACGAGCAGTACTTC. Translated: CASRDRGRFHEQYF.

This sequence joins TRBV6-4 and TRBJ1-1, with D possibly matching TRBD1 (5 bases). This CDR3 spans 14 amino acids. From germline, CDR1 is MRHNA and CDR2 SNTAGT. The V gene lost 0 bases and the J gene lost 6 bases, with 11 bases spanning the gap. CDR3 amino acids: CASSDSGGQSEAFF. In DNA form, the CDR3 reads TGTGCCAGCAGTGACTCGGGAGGACAATCTGAAGCTTTCTTT.

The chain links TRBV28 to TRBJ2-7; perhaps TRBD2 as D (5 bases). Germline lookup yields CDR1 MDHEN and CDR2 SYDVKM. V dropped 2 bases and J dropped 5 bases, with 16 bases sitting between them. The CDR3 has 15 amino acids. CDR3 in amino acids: CASSLISGDGNEQYF. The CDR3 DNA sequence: TGTGCCAGCAGTTTAATTTCCGGGGATGGCAACGAGCAGTACTTC.

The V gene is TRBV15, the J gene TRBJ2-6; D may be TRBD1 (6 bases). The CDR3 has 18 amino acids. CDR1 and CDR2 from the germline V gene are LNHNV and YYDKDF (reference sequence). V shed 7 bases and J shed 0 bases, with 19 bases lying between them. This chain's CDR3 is CATTKGGGLYSGANVLTF. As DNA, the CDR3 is TGTGCCACCACTAAAGGTGGGGGCCTCTACTCTGGGGCCAACGTCCTGACTTTC.

The CDR3 region has the DNA TGCGCCAGCAGCTTCCTGGCTAGCGGGAATGGTGGCAATGAGCAGTTCTTC. This gives the protein CASSFLASGNGGNEQFF. The genes are TRBV5-1 and TRBJ2-1; TRBD2 aligns across 9 bases. Germline V gene data show CDR1 as SGHRS and CDR2 as YFSETQ. CDR3 length: 17 amino acids. The V and J ends lost 2 bases and 6 bases, in that order; junction bases with no gene match: 12.

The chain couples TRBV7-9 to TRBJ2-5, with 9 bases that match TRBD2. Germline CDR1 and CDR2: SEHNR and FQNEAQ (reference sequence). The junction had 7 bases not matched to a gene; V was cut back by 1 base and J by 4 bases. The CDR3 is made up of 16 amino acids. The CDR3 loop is CASSLGSSGTAETQYF. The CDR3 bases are TGTGCCAGCAGCTTAGGCTCTAGCGGGACGGCAGAGACCCAGTACTTC.

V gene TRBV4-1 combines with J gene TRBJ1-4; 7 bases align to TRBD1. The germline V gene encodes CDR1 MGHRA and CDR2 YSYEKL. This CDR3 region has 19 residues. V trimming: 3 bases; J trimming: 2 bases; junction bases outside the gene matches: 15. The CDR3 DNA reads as TGCGCCAGCAGCCACTCGCTTCGGGACAGAAGTCTCACTAATGAAAAACTGTTTTTT. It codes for CASSHSLRDRSLTNEKLFF.

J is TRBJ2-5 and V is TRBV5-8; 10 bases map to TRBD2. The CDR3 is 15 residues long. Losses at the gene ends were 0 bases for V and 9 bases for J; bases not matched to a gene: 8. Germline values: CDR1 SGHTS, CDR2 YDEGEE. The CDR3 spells CASSLAPAGGRAQYF. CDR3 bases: TGTGCCAGCAGCTTGGCGCCAGCGGGGGGGCGGGCCCAGTACTTC.